This T cell receptor (beta chain) derives from a study of blood T cell repertoires in COVID-19. Study in general: COVID-19 samples, acute and convalescent, were from the United States, Italy and Spain. Sources were T cells, B-cell-depleted T cells, or PBMCs; the material itself was cDNA or gDNA.

V was cut by 1 base and J by 5 bases, with 2 bases left in between. This CDR3 has 11 amino acids. Germline V lookup: CDR1 SGHNT, CDR2 YENEEA. Authors' analysis steps: Using reference gene primer amplification, nucleated cell counts were estimated. The table came from immunoSEQ multiplex PCR; TCRdb's copy has only in-frame clones and leaves some out. The V and J calls and clone size are taken from that table; D and trimming were inferred from the DNA. Of around 150,000 clones listed, over 75% are singletons. The chain links TRBV11-3 to TRBJ2-5; no firm D call. The sample comprised peripheral blood. This TCR came from a human donor in a cohort sampled during active COVID-19. CDR3: CASSLAETQYF. In nucleotides, the CDR3 is TGTGCCAGCAGCTTAGCGGAGACCCAGTACTTC. Based on the CDR3 plus reference TRBV11-3 and TRBJ2-5, the full variable domain is EAGVVQSPRYKIIEKKQPVAFWCNPISGHNTLYWYLQNLGQGPELLIRYENEEAVDDSQLPKDRFSAERLKGVDSTLKIQPAELGDSAVYLCASSLAETQYFGPGTRLLVL.